The 5 T cell receptor beta chains below were found in one sample sequenced in a study of CD8 T cells in ankylosing spondylitis. In TCRdb, the 5' RACE reads were re-called with MiXCR into one record per CDR3 protein. The repertoire consists of 50,000 or so distinct CDR3 sequences, with about 7.8% occurring once and the leading ten covering about 8.5%. The sequenced material came from blood, either unsorted or a sorted T cell fraction (not recorded which). These TCRs come from a female donor with ankylosing spondylitis or in good health (not recorded which).

The chain combines TRBV11-3 with TRBJ2-3; D remains unclear. CDR3 length: 13 amino acids. CDR1 is SGHNT, CDR2 YENEEA, per germline. Trimming removed 1 base from V and 4 bases from J, with 6 bases in between. CDR3: CASSLAPPDTQYF. CDR3 in DNA: TGTGCCAGCAGCTTAGCCCCCCCAGATACGCAGTATTTT.

The sample holds many counts of this clonotype. V is TRBV20-1 and J is TRBJ2-3; maybe TRBD2 (9 bases). With 1 base removed from V and 2 bases from J, the gap between germline ends came to 19 bases. The CDR3 extends over 17 amino acids. The germline gives CDR1 DFQATT, CDR2 SNEGSKA (reference sequence). The chain's CDR3 is CSARGGQGLALTDTQYF. The CDR3, as DNA: TGCAGTGCTAGAGGTGGACAGGGACTAGCTCTCACAGATACGCAGTATTTT.

V and J are TRBV24-1 and TRBJ1-2, with 7 bases lining up with TRBD1. The CDR3 covers 15 residues. CDR1 is KGHDR, CDR2 SFDVKD, per germline. V shed 1 base, J shed 4 bases, and the junction held 5 bases outside the gene matches. In DNA form, the CDR3 reads TGTGCCACCAGTGATTTCTCAGGGGGTGCCTATGGCTACACCTTC. Protein: CATSDFSGGAYGYTF.

This clonotype was recorded many times. The chain couples TRBV18 to TRBJ2-3; D call uncertain. Germline V gives CDR1 KGHSH, CDR2 LQKENI. The CDR3 loop spans 13 amino acids. The ends were cut back, 3 bases at V and 2 bases at J, with 6 bases in the middle. CDR3 protein: CASSPAPTDTQYF. For the CDR3, the DNA is TGTGCCAGCTCACCGGCTCCCACAGATACGCAGTATTTT.

This clonotype was recorded at least ten times. The chain's CDR3 is CSAQDRRKETQYF. DNA of the CDR3: TGCAGTGCTCAGGACAGGAGAAAAGAGACCCAGTACTTC. This chain joins TRBV20-1 and TRBJ2-5; 7 bases map to TRBD1. The CDR3 contains 13 residues. CDR1 and CDR2 (germline): DFQATT, SNEGSKA (reference sequence). J gave up 3 bases and V 5 bases, and 6 bases lay outside the gene matches.